Each of the 29 T cell receptor beta chains below was sequenced from the same sample in a study of CD8 T cells in Susac syndrome. With random hexamers, 0.5 to 1 ug RNA was reverse transcribed. One entry per CDR3 protein, called by TCRdb with MiXCR from the immunoSEQ multiplex PCR reads. The profile shows about 150,000 distinct CDR3 sequences, approximately 93% of them singletons. The specimen was CD4+ T cells from PBMCs. The receptor set was obtained from a human donor with multiple sclerosis.

The chain is built from TRBV2 and TRBJ1-1; a possible D gene is TRBD1 (6 bases). In germline, CDR1 is SNHLY, CDR2 FYNNEI. V was trimmed by 9 bases and J by 4 bases, leaving 15 bases between them. CDR3 length: 13 residues. In DNA form, the CDR3 reads TGTGCCAGAGGGGGTGGCTTGGGCACTGAAGCTTTCTTT. It specifies CARGGGLGTEAFF.

CDR3 protein: CASSFGQGKETQYF. The CDR3 bases are TGCGCCAGCAGCTTTGGACAGGGGAAAGAGACCCAGTACTTC. The chain recombines TRBV5-1 with TRBJ2-5; 9 nucleotides agree with TRBD1. Unmatched junction bases numbered 2, after V lost 2 bases and J lost 3 bases. The CDR3 has 14 residues. In germline, CDR1 is SGHRS, CDR2 YFSETQ.

This chain connects TRBV18 to TRBJ1-5, with unresolved D. V gave up 2 bases and J gave up 7 bases, with 15 bases separating them. Germline V gives CDR1 KGHSH, CDR2 LQKENI. The CDR3 covers 15 residues. This CDR3 reads CASSPDGILGQPQHF. As DNA, the CDR3 is TGTGCCAGCTCACCAGACGGGATTTTGGGGCAGCCCCAGCATTTT.

Remarks on this clonotype: One end of the junction fails to match germline, which may point to a read error. The chain couples TRBV2 to TRBJ2-2, with D hard to call. Germline CDR1 reads SNHLY; CDR2 reads FYNNEI. This CDR3 comprises 13 residues. CDR3 nucleotides: TGTGCCAGCAGCGAAGAGAGGACCGGGGAGCTGTTTTTT. Translation: CASSEERTGELFF.

This chain connects TRBV2 to TRBJ2-5; 8 nucleotides match TRBD1. Looked up from germline, CDR1 is SNHLY and CDR2 is FYNNEI. The CDR3 length is 15 residues. The V segment lost 3 bases and the J segment 7 bases; nucleotides outside the gene matches: 10. CDR3: CASSEESTGVRTQYF. CDR3 coding DNA: TGTGCCAGCAGTGAGGAGTCGACAGGGGTACGGACCCAGTACTTC.

The chain combines TRBV20-1 with TRBJ1-6; 7 bases align to TRBD1. J lost 8 bases, V lost 6 bases, and 10 bases had no gene match. CDR3 length: 14 amino acids. The germline V gene encodes CDR1 DFQATT and CDR2 SNEGSKA (reference sequence). CDR3 DNA: TGCAGTGCAGAGACAGGGCCGATAGATTCACCCCTCCACTTT. It translates to CSAETGPIDSPLHF.

This chain links TRBV20-1 with TRBJ2-5, with 7 positions matching TRBD2. The germline gives CDR1 DFQATT, CDR2 SNEGSKA (reference sequence). The CDR3 covers 13 residues. In DNA form, the CDR3 reads TGCAGGGCGGGGAGGGATGGTTGGGAGACCCAGTACTTC. Its translation: CRAGRDGWETQYF.

The CDR3 here is CASSRDRTGTGELFF. The CDR3 bases are TGTGCCAGCAGTCGGGACAGGACGGGCACCGGGGAGCTGTTTTTT. The V call is TRBV12-3 or TRBV12-4, the J call TRBJ2-2; 8 nucleotides line up with TRBD1. V was pared by 5 bases and J by 4 bases, with 6 bases of the junction left unmatched. The CDR3 contains 15 residues.

The chain is built from TRBV12-3 or TRBV12-4 and TRBJ2-7, with 7 bases matching TRBD1. The CDR3 spans 13 residues. V was clipped by 5 bases and J by 4 bases; unmatched bases: 5. CDR3 loop: CASSRGQLYEQYF. CDR3 in DNA: TGTGCCAGCAGTAGGGGACAGCTGTACGAGCAGTACTTC.

V usage is TRBV4-1 and J usage is TRBJ2-5, with D unclear. The ends were cut back, 1 base at V and 3 bases at J, with 6 bases in the middle. Germline loops: CDR1 MGHRA, CDR2 YSYEKL. The CDR3 covers 13 residues. CDR3 sequence reads: CASSQGIKETQYF. DNA for the CDR3: TGCGCCAGCAGCCAAGGGATAAAAGAGACCCAGTACTTC.

The rearrangement links TRBV28 to TRBJ1-2, with 8 bases identical to TRBD1. Germline CDR1 reads MDHEN; CDR2 reads SYDVKM. With 5 bases clipped from V and 5 bases from J, the junction kept 4 bases outside the gene matches. The CDR3 has 13 residues. The CDR3 protein is CASSVQGGYGYTF. DNA of the CDR3: TGTGCCAGCAGTGTACAGGGGGGGTATGGCTACACCTTC.

Written as DNA, the CDR3 is TGTGCCAGCTCACAACTTACAGGGCGCGAGCAGTACTTC. It translates to CASSQLTGREQYF. The chain couples TRBV18 to TRBJ2-7; D is perhaps TRBD1 (6 bases). This CDR3 has 13 residues. V was clipped by 4 bases and J by 6 bases, with 13 bases between them. Germline loops: CDR1 KGHSH, CDR2 LQKENI.

V and J are TRBV12-3 or TRBV12-4 and TRBJ1-5; possibly TRBD1 for D (6 bases). V lost 5 bases to trimming and J lost 5 bases, with 10 bases between them. CDR3 length: 13 residues. The CDR3 region is CASSPGHDQPQHF. In DNA form, the CDR3 reads TGTGCCAGCAGTCCGGGACATGATCAGCCCCAGCATTTT.

The chain has TRBV6-1 and TRBJ1-1, with 9 bases that match TRBD1. This CDR3 region has 17 residues. The germline V gene has CDR1 MNHNS and CDR2 SASEGT. Unmatched junction bases numbered 11, after V lost 5 bases and J lost 1 base. This CDR3 reads CASSPLGTGSPNTEAFF. The CDR3 region has the DNA TGTGCCAGCAGTCCCCTTGGGACAGGGTCCCCGAACACTGAAGCTTTCTTT.

The chain combines TRBV6-1 with TRBJ1-5, with D tentatively TRBD1 (5 bases). CDR3 size: 16 residues. Germline CDR1 and CDR2: MNHNS and SASEGT. V lost 6 bases to trimming and J lost 4 bases, with 19 bases between them. CDR3 bases: TGTGCCAGCAGATCTCTCAGGGATCACTCAAATCAGCCCCAGCATTTT. Translation gives CASRSLRDHSNQPQHF.

CDR3 in amino acids: CASSLGAVYGYTF. CDR3 coding DNA: TGTGCCAGCAGCTTGGGGGCAGTCTATGGCTACACCTTC. The chain employs TRBV5-6 and TRBJ1-2; D is uncertain. In germline, CDR1 is SGHDT, CDR2 YYEEEE. CDR3 length: 13 amino acids. The ends were cut back, 0 bases at V and 4 bases at J, with 7 bases in the middle.

The chain couples TRBV28 to TRBJ2-1, with 8 bases fitting TRBD1. The CDR3 length is 14 residues. The germline V gene has CDR1 MDHEN and CDR2 SYDVKM. The junction had 9 bases not matched to a gene; V was cut back by 8 bases and J by 6 bases. The CDR3 loop is CASGQGARGNEQFF. As DNA, the CDR3 is TGTGCCAGCGGTCAGGGGGCAAGAGGCAATGAGCAGTTCTTC.

This rearrangement joins TRBV30 to TRBJ2-1, with D possibly matching TRBD2 (6 bases). The ends were cut back, 4 bases at V and 5 bases at J, with 12 bases in the middle. Looked up from germline, CDR1 is GTSNPN and CDR2 is SVGIG (reference sequence). The CDR3 runs to 13 residues. CDR3 sequence (DNA): TGTGCCTGGAATCGGGGAGGACACAATGAGCAGTTCTTC. Its protein product is CAWNRGGHNEQFF. Full variable domain (missing parts from reference TRBV30 and TRBJ2-1): SQTIHQWPATLVQPVGSPLSLECTVEGTSNPNLYWYRQAAGRGLQLLFYSVGIGQISSEVPQNLSASRPQDRQFILSSKKLLLSDSGFYLCAWNRGGHNEQFFGPGTRLTVL.

The chain joins TRBV5-1 to TRBJ2-5; 9 nucleotides line up with TRBD1. V shed 3 bases, J shed 4 bases, and the junction held 1 base outside the gene matches. The V gene's germline CDR1 is SGHRS and CDR2 YFSETQ. The CDR3 runs 13 residues. The CDR3 spells CASSWTGAETQYF. CDR3 nucleotide sequence: TGCGCCAGCAGCTGGACAGGGGCAGAGACCCAGTACTTC.

The chain combines TRBV4-1 with TRBJ1-5; 10 nucleotides match TRBD1. Germline V gene sequence: CDR1 MGHRA, CDR2 YSYEKL. The ends lost 1 base at V and 8 bases at J; junction bases unmatched: 8. The CDR3 contains 16 residues. CDR3 sequence reads: CASSQVYRDRGKPQHF. DNA of the CDR3: TGCGCCAGCAGCCAAGTTTATAGGGACAGGGGAAAGCCCCAGCATTTT.

The rearrangement joins TRBV7-8 to TRBJ1-5; D unresolved. The CDR3 sequence is 13 residues long. Germline loops: CDR1 SGHVS, CDR2 FQNEAQ. Deletions cut 5 bases from V and 4 bases from J, with 9 bases between. The CDR3 nucleotides are TGTGCCAGCAGCCATCCGGGGAATCAGCCCCAGCATTTT. Its translation: CASSHPGNQPQHF.

This rearrangement joins TRBV29-1 to TRBJ2-1; TRBD2 aligns across 7 bases. V lost 5 bases to trimming and J lost 5 bases; unmatched junction nucleotides: 6. Germline values: CDR1 SQVTM, CDR2 ANQGSEA. The CDR3 length is 13 residues. This CDR3 is CSVLASGNNEQFF. The CDR3 DNA sequence: TGCAGCGTTTTAGCTAGCGGTAACAATGAGCAGTTCTTC.

This rearrangement joins TRBV10-3 to TRBJ2-5, with 10 bases aligning to TRBD2. Germline CDR1 is ENHRY and CDR2 is SYGVKD. The length of the CDR3 is 15 residues. The V segment lost 8 bases and the J segment 4 bases; nucleotides outside the gene matches: 10. DNA for the CDR3: TGTGCCATCGGGAATCAACTAGCGGGGCTAGAGACCCAGTACTTC. Amino acids: CAIGNQLAGLETQYF.

The chain uses TRBV5-1 and TRBJ1-1, with D uncertain. The length of the CDR3 is 15 residues. Germline V gives CDR1 SGHRS, CDR2 YFSETQ. Trimming stripped 0 bases from V and 5 bases from J, with 14 bases between. The CDR3 reads CASSLGRERFTEAFF. CDR3 in DNA: TGCGCCAGCAGCTTGGGGAGGGAGAGGTTTACTGAAGCTTTCTTT.

The chain carries TRBV7-7 and TRBJ2-1; D is possibly TRBD2 (6 bases). This CDR3 has 15 amino acids. Germline V gene sequence: CDR1 SSHAT, CDR2 FNYEAQ (reference sequence). Trimming left V 5 bases short and J 2 bases short, with 13 bases between. CDR3 nucleotides: TGTGCCAGCAGCCCCACGCGGGGCCCCTACAATGAGCAGTTCTTC. Encoded protein: CASSPTRGPYNEQFF.

The rearrangement joins TRBV5-4 to TRBJ2-7; 8 nucleotides align to TRBD1. The germline CDR1 and CDR2 sequences are SGHNT and YYREEE (reference sequence). V dropped 0 bases and J dropped 7; count of bases not matched to a gene: 9. This CDR3 comprises 15 residues. CDR3 DNA: TGTGCCAGCAGCTTGGCTGGCAGGGGGCGGGAAGAGCAGTACTTC. It encodes CASSLAGRGREEQYF.

This CDR3 is CASSLGSRGLAGRSIPHEQYF. The CDR3 coding sequence is TGTGCCAGCAGTTTAGGTAGCAGGGGACTAGCGGGGAGAAGCATACCTCACGAGCAGTACTTC. The chain joins TRBV12-3 or TRBV12-4 to TRBJ2-7; 13 nucleotides match TRBD2. The ends lost 1 base at V and 5 bases at J; junction bases unmatched: 20. This CDR3 has 21 residues.

This rearrangement joins TRBV12-3 or TRBV12-4 to TRBJ2-2; the match to TRBD2 covers 7 bases. This CDR3 is built from 15 residues. V was clipped by 2 bases and J by 3 bases; unmatched bases: 3. CDR3: CASSLRGGDTGELFF. As DNA, the CDR3 is TGTGCCAGCAGTTTACGGGGAGGGGACACCGGGGAGCTGTTTTTT.

This clonotype was detected only once. This sequence joins TRBV27 and TRBJ2-3, with D uncertain. Trimming shortened V by 8 bases and J by 10 bases, and 13 bases separated the two germline ends. The CDR3 consists of 11 residues. Germline-derived CDR1 and CDR2 are MNHEY and SMNVEV (reference sequence). CDR3 DNA: TGTGCCAGCGGCCTGGTAGCATCGCAGTATTTT. It translates to CASGLVASQYF.